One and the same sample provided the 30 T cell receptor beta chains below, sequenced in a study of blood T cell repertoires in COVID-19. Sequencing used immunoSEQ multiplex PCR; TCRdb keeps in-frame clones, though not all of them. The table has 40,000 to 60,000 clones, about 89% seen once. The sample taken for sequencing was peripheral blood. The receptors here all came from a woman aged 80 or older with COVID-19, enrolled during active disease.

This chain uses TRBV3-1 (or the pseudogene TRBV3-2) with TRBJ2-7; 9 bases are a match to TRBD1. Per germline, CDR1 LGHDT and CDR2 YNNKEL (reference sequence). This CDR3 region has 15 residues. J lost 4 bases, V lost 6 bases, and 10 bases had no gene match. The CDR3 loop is CASRDSGTGSYEQYF. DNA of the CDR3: TGTGCCAGCAGGGATTCCGGGACAGGGTCTTACGAGCAGTACTTC.

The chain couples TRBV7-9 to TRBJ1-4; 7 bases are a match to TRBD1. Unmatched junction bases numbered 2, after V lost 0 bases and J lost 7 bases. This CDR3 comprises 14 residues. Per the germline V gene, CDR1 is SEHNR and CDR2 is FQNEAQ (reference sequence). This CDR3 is CASSLAGGGEKLFF. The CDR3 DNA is TGTGCCAGCAGCTTAGCAGGGGGCGGTGAAAAACTGTTTTTT.

DNA for the CDR3: TGTGCCAGCAGTTATGGTGCGGGCTATCGGGAGCAGTACTTC. Translating gives CASSYGAGYREQYF. The chain couples TRBV6-5 to TRBJ2-7, with a possible D match to TRBD2 (5 bases). Germline V gene data show CDR1 as MNHEY and CDR2 as SVGAGI. This CDR3 comprises 14 residues. V dropped 3 bases and J dropped 7 bases, with 16 bases sitting between them.

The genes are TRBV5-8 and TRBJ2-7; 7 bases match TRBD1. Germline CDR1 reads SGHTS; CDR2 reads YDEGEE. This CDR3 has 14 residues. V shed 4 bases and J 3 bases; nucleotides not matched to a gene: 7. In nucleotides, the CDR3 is TGTGCCAGCAGCCTGGGGGCAGGGGGCTACGAGCAGTACTTC. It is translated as CASSLGAGGYEQYF.

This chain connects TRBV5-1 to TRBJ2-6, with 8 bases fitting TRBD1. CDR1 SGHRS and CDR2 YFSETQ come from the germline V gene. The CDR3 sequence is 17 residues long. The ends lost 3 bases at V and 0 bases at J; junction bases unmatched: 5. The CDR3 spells CASSSGQVHSGANVLTF. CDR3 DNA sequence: TGCGCCAGCAGCTCGGGACAGGTACACTCTGGGGCCAACGTCCTGACTTTC. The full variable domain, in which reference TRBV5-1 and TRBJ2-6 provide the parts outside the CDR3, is KAGVTQTPRYLIKTRGQQVTLSCSPISGHRSVSWYQQTPGQGLQFLFEYFSETQRNKGNFPGRFSGRQFSNSRSEMNVSTLELGDSALYLCASSSGQVHSGANVLTFGAGSRLTVL.

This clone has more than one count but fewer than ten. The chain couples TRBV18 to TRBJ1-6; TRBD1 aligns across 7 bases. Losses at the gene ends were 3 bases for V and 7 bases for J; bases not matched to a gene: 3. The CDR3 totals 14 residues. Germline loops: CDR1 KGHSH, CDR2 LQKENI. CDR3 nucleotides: TGTGCCAGCTCACCGGGACAGATAAATTCACCCCTCCACTTT. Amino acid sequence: CASSPGQINSPLHF.

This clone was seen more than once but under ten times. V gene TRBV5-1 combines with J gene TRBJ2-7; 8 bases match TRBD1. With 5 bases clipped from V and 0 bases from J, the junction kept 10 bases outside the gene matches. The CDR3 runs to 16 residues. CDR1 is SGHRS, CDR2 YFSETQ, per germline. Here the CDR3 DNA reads TGCGCCAGCAGAACCGGGACAGGCCTCTTCTCCTACGAGCAGTACTTC. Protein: CASRTGTGLFSYEQYF.

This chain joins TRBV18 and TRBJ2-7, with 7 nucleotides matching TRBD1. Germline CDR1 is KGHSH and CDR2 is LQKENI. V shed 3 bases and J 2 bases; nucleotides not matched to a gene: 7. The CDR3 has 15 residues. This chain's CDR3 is CASSPGQFPPYEQYF. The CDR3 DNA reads TGTGCCAGCTCACCGGGACAGTTCCCTCCCTACGAGCAGTACTTC.

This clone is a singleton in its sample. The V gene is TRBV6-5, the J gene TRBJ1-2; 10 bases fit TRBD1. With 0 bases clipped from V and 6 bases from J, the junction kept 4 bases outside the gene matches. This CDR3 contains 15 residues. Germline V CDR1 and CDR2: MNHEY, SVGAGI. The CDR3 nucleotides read TGTGCCAGCAGTTACTCGTGGGGACAGGGGCATGGCTACACCTTC. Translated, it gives CASSYSWGQGHGYTF.

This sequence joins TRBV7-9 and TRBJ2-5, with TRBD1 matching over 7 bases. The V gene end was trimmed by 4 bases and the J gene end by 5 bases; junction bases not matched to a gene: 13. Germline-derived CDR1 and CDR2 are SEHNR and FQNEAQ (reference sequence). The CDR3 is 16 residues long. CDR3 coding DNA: TGTGCCAGCAGCTCCCCCTTAACAGGGGAGTTGGAGACCCAGTACTTC. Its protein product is CASSSPLTGELETQYF.

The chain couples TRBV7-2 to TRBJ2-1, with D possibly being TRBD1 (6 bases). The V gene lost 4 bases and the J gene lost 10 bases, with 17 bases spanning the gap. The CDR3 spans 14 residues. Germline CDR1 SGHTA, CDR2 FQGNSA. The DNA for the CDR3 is TGTGCCAGCAGCTGGGGGCCGGGCCGACCCGAGCAGTTCTTC. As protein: CASSWGPGRPEQFF.

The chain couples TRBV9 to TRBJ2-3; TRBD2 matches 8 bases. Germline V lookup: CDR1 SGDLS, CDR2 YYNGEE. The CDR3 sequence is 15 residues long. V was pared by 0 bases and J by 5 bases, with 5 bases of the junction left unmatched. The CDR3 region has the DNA TGTGCCAGCAGCGTAGTCAGCGGGGGTCAAGATACGCAGTATTTT. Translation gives CASSVVSGGQDTQYF.

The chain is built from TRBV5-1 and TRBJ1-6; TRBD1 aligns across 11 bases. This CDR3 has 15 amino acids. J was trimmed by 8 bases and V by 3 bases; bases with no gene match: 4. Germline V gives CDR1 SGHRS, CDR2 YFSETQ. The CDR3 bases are TGCGCCAGCAGCTCGGGACAGGGGGGTTATTCACCCCTCCACTTT. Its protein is CASSSGQGGYSPLHF.

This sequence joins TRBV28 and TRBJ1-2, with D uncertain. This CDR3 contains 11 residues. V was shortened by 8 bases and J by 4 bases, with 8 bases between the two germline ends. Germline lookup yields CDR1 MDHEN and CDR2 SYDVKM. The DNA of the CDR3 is TGTGCCAGCTGGGGAGGCTATGGCTACACCTTC. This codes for CASWGGYGYTF.

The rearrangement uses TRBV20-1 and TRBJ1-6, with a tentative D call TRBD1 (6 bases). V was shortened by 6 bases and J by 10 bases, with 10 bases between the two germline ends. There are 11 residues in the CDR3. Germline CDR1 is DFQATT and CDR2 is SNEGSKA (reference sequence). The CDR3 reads CSAPTGSPLHF. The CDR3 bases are TGCAGTGCACCGACAGGATCACCCCTCCACTTT.

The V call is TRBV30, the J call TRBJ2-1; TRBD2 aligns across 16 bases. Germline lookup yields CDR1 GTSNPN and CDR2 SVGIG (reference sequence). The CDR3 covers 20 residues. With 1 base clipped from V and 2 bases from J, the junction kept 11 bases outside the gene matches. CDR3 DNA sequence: TGTGCCTGGAGTGGACAATATTTGGGACTAGCGGGGGGGCCCTACAATGAGCAGTTCTTC. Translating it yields CAWSGQYLGLAGGPYNEQFF.

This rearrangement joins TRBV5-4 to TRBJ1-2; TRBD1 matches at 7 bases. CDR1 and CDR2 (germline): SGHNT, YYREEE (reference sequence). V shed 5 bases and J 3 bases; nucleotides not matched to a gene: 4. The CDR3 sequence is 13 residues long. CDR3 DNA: TGTGCCAGCAGACCCACAGGGGACTATGGCTACACCTTC. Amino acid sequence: CASRPTGDYGYTF.

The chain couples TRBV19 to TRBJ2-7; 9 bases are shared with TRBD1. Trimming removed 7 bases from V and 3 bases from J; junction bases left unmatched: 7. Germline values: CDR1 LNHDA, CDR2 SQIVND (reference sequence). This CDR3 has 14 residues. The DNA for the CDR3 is TGTGCCAGTACCCCGACAGGGGGGTTCTACGAGCAGTACTTC. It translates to CASTPTGGFYEQYF.

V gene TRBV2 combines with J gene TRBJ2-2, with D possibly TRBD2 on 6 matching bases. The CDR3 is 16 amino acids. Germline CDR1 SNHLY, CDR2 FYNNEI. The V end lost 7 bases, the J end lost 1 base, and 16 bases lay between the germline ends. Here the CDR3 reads CASTRTWGVNTGELFF. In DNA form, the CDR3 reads TGTGCCAGCACCCGAACCTGGGGGGTGAACACCGGGGAGCTGTTTTTT.

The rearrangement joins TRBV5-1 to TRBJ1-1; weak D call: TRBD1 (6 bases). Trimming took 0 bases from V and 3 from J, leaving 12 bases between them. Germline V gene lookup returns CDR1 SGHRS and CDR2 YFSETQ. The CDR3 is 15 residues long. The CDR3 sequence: CASSLVPGGDTEAFF. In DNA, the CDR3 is TGCGCCAGCAGCTTGGTGCCGGGGGGCGACACTGAAGCTTTCTTT.

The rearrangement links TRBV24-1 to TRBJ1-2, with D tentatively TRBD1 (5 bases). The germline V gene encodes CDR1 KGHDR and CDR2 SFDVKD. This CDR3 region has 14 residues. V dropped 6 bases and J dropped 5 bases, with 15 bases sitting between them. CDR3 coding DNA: TGTGCCACCAGTACAAGGGGTTTAGATTATGGCTACACCTTC. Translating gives CATSTRGLDYGYTF.

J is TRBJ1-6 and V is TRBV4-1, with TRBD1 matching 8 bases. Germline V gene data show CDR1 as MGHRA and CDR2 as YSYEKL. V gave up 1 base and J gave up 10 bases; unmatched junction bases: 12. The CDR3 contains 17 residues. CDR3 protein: CASSQGPGTGPRSPLHF. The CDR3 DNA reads TGCGCCAGCAGCCAAGGTCCCGGGACAGGACCCCGGTCACCCCTCCACTTT.

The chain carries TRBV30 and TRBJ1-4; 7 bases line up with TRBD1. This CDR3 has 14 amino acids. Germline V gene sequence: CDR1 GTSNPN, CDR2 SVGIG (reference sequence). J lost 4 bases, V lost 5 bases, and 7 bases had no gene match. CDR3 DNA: TGTGCCTGGGGGGGACAGAGTCATAATGAAAAACTGTTTTTT. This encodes CAWGGQSHNEKLFF.

The CDR3 loop reads CAWSVQVGRVSELFF. The CDR3 DNA reads as TGTGCCTGGAGTGTACAGGTGGGCAGGGTATCGGAACTGTTTTTT. This chain links TRBV30 with TRBJ1-4; TRBD1 might be the D (5 bases). Looked up from germline, CDR1 is GTSNPN and CDR2 is SVGIG (reference sequence). Trimming took off 0 bases at V and 12 bases at J, with 20 bases between the two ends. The CDR3 covers 15 residues.

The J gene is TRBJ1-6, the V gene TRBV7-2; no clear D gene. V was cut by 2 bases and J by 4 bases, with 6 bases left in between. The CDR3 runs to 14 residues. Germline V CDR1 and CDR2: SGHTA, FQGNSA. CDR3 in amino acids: CASSLQRYNSPLHF. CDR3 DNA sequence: TGTGCCAGCAGCTTACAGAGGTATAATTCACCCCTCCACTTT.

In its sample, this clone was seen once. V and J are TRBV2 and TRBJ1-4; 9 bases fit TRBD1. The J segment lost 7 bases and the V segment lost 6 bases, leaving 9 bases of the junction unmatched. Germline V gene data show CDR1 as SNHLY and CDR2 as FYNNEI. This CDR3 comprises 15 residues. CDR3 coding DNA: TGTGCCAGCAGCCCGTCGGGACAGGGATTTGAAAAACTGTTTTTT. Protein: CASSPSGQGFEKLFF. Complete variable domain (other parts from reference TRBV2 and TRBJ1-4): EPEVTQTPSHQVTQMGQEVILRCVPISNHLYFYWYRQILGQKVEFLVSFYNNEISEKSEIFDDQFSVERPDGSNFTLKIRSTKLEDSAMYFCASSPSGQGFEKLFFGSGTQLSVL.

This CDR3 is CASSRPGGTNEKLFF. CDR3 sequence (DNA): TGTGCCAGCAGCCGGCCAGGGGGTACTAATGAAAAACTGTTTTTT. V and J are TRBV3-1 (or the pseudogene TRBV3-2) and TRBJ1-4, with 7 positions matching TRBD1. Per the germline V gene, CDR1 is LGHDT and CDR2 is YNNKEL (reference sequence). Trimming took 4 bases from V and 2 from J; bases not matched to a gene: 4. This CDR3 comprises 15 residues.

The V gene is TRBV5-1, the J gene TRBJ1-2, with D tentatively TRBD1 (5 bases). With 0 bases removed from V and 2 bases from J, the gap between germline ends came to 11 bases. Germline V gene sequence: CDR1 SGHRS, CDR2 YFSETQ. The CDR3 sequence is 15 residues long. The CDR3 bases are TGCGCCAGCAGCTTGGTCTCCGGGGGGAACTATGGCTACACCTTC. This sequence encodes CASSLVSGGNYGYTF. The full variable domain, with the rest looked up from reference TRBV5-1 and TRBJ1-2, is KAGVTQTPRYLIKTRGQQVTLSCSPISGHRSVSWYQQTPGQGLQFLFEYFSETQRNKGNFPGRFSGRQFSNSRSEMNVSTLELGDSALYLCASSLVSGGNYGYTFGSGTRLTVV.

Written as DNA, the CDR3 is TGCAGTGCTAGTCGGCAGGGTGATGGCTACACCTTC. Translating it yields CSASRQGDGYTF. This chain links TRBV20-1 with TRBJ1-2; tentatively, D is TRBD1 (5 bases). Per germline, CDR1 DFQATT and CDR2 SNEGSKA (reference sequence). Trimming cost V 3 bases and J 6 bases, with 11 bases left between them. This CDR3 spans 12 amino acids.

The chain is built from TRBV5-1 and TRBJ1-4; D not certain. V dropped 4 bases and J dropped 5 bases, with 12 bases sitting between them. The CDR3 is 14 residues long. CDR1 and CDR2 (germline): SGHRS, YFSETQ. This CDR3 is CASSLLDGNEKLFF. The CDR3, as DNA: TGCGCCAGCAGCCTACTTGACGGGAATGAAAAACTGTTTTTT.